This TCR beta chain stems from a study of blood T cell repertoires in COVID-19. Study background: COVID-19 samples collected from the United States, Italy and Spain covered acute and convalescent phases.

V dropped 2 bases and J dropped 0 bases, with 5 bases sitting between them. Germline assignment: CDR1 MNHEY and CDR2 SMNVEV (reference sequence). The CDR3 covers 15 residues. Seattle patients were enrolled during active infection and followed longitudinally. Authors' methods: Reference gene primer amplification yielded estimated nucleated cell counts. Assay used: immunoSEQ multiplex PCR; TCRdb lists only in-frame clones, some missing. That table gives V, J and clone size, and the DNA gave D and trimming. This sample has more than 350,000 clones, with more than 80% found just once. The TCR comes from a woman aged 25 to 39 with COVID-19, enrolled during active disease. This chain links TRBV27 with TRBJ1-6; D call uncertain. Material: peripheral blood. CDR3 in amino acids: CASSLPGSYNSPLHF. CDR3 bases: TGTGCCAGCAGTTTACCAGGCTCCTATAATTCACCCCTCCACTTT.